This record concerns one T cell receptor (beta chain) sequence. Participants were placed into cohorts based on the clinical history they reported. Profiled with immunoSEQ multiplex PCR; TCRdb holds only in-frame clones, not every one. Of 100,000 or so clones listed, roughly 85% were seen once; the top ten hold roughly 2.5%. V trimming: 3 bases; J trimming: 2 bases; junction bases outside the gene matches: 9. The germline V gene has CDR1 SQVTM and CDR2 ANQGSEA. This CDR3 has 15 residues. This record belongs to a study of blood T cell repertoires in COVID-19. The J gene is TRBJ1-1, the V gene TRBV29-1; 7 bases fit TRBD1. Sequenced: PBMCs or T cells enriched from blood (not recorded which). The TCR originated in a woman aged 45-59 years who had recovered from COVID-19. CDR3 bases: TGCAGCGTTGAGGACCAGGGGGTGCTAAACACTGAAGCTTTCTTT. Protein: CSVEDQGVLNTEAFF.